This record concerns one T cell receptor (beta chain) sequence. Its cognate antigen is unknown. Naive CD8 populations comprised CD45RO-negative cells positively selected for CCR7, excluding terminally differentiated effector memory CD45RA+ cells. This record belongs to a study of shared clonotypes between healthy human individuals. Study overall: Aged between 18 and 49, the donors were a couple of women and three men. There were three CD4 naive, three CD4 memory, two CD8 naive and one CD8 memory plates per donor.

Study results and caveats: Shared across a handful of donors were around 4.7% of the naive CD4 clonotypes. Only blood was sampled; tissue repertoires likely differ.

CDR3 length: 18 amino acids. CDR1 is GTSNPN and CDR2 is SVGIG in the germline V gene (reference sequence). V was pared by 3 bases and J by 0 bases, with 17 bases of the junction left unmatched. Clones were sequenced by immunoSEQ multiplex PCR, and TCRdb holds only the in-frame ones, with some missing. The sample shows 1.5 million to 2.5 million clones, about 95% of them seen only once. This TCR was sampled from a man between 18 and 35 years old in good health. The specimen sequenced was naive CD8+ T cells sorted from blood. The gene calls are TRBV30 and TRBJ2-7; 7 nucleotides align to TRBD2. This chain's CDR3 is CAWRGLPISGTHSYEQYF. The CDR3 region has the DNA TGTGCCTGGAGGGGGTTGCCGATCAGCGGGACCCACTCCTACGAGCAGTACTTC.